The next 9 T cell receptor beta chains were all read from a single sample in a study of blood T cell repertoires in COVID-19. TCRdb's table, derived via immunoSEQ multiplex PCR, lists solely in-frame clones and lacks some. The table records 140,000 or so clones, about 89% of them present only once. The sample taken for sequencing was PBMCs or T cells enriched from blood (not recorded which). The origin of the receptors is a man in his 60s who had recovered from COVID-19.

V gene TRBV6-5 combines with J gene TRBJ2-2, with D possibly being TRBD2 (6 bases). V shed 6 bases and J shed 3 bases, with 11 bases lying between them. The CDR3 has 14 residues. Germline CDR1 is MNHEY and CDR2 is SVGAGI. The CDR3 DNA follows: TGTGCCAGCAGGCGGGAAGGAGACACCGGGGAGCTGTTTTTT. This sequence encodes CASRREGDTGELFF.

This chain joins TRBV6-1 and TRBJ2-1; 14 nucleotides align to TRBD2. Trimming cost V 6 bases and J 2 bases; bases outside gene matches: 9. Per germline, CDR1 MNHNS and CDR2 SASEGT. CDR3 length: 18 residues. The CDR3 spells CASSETTSGRAAYNEQFF. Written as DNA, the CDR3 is TGTGCCAGCAGCGAAACGACTAGCGGGAGGGCCGCCTACAATGAGCAGTTCTTC.

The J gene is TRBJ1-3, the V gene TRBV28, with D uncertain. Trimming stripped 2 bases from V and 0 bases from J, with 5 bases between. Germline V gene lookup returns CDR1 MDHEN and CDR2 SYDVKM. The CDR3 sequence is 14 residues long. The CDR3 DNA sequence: TGTGCCAGCAGTTTAGTAAACTCTGGAAACACCATATATTTT. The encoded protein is CASSLVNSGNTIYF.

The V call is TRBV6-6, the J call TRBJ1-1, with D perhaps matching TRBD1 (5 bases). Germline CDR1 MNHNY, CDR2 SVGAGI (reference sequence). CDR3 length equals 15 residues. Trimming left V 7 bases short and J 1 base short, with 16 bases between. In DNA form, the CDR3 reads TGTGCCAGCACCCACTCAGGGATCGAGAACACTGAAGCTTTCTTT. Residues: CASTHSGIENTEAFF.

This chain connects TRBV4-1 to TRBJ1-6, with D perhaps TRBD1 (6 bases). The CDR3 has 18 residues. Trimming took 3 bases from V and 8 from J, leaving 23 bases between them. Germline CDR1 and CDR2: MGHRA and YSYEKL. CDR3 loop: CASSHPRGGGGSDSPLHF. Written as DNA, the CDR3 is TGCGCCAGCAGCCATCCAAGGGGAGGGGGAGGCTCGGATTCACCCCTCCACTTT.

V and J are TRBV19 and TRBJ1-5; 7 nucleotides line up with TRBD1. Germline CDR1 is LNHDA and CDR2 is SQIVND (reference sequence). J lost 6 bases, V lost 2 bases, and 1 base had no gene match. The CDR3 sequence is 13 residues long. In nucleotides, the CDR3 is TGTGCCAGTAGTATAAAGGGGGCTCAGCCCCAGCATTTT. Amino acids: CASSIKGAQPQHF.

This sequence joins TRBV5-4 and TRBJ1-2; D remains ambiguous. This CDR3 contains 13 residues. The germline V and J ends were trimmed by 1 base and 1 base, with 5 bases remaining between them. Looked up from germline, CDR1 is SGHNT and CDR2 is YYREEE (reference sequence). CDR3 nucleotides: TGTGCCAGCAGCTTGCTAGGTAACTATGGCTACACCTTC. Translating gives CASSLLGNYGYTF.

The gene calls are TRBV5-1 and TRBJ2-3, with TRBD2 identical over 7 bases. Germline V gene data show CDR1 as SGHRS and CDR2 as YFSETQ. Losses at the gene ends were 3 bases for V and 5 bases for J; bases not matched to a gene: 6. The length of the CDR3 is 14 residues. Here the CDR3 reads CASSSGGYGDTQYF. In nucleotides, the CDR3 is TGCGCCAGCAGCTCCGGGGGGTATGGAGATACGCAGTATTTT.

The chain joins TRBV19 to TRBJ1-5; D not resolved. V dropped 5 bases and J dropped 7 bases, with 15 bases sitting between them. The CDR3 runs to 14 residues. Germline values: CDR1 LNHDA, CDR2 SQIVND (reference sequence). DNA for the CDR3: TGTGCCAGTAGTCACCCCCCGGTTGCCCAGCCCCAGCATTTT. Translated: CASSHPPVAQPQHF.